This is a list of T cell receptor beta chains from one sample in a study of blood T cell repertoires in COVID-19. The data were produced by immunoSEQ multiplex PCR, yet TCRdb's version contains in-frame clones alone and is incomplete. The table lists 300,000 or so clones, about 90% of them singletons. Sequenced material: PBMCs or T cells enriched from blood (not recorded which). These receptors all come from a woman in her twenties or thirties who had recovered from COVID-19. CDR3s include the opening cysteine and the closing phenylalanine or tryptophan. A D gene is named only where the DNA matches it firmly. The size field is filled for only some rows; it gives once, few, many or a size class.

TRBV2	TRBJ1-1	.	.	TGTGCCAGCAGTCGCCTGCAGATGAACACTGAAGCTTTCTTT	CASSRLQMNTEAFF
TRBV12-3/TRBV12-4	TRBJ2-1	.	.	TGTGCCAGCAGACCGGGCTACAATGAGCAGTTCTTC	CASRPGYNEQFF
TRBV5-4	TRBJ2-1	.	.	TGTGCCAGCAGCTTGGCCAGGGACAATGAGCAGTTCTTC	CASSLARDNEQFF
TRBV7-2	TRBJ2-6	.	.	TGTGCCAGCAGCTTGGTCTTAGGGGGACGCTTCTCTGGGGCCAACGTCCTGACTTTC	CASSLVLGGRFSGANVLTF
TRBV27	TRBJ1-6	.	.	TGTGCCAGCAGTTTACTGAATTCACCCCTCCACTTT	CASSLLNSPLHF
TRBV12-5	TRBJ2-1	TRBD1	.	TGTGCTAGTGGTCTCGGACAGGGGGACAATGAGCAGTTCTTC	CASGLGQGDNEQFF
TRBV29-1	TRBJ2-3	TRBD2	.	TGCAGCGTTGAAGATTTGCGGGGGGGCACAGATACGCAGTATTTT	CSVEDLRGGTDTQYF
TRBV24-1	TRBJ2-3	.	.	TGTGCCACCAGTGATGTTACGAAGGGGGGGAGGCCAGATACGCAGTATTTT	CATSDVTKGGRPDTQYF
TRBV27	TRBJ2-1	TRBD1	.	TGTGCCAGCAGTTTATTTACCCCGGGACAGGCGAACAATGAGCAGTTCTTC	CASSLFTPGQANNEQFF
TRBV7-2	TRBJ2-3	TRBD1	.	TGTGCCAGCAGCCTGACAGGGGCAATAACAGATACGCAGTATTTT	CASSLTGAITDTQYF
TRBV6-5	TRBJ1-1	.	.	TGTGCCAGCAGACAGCCCCTCACCCCTAGCACAGAAGCTTTCTTT	CASRQPLTPSTEAFF
TRBV6-7	TRBJ1-2	TRBD1	.	TGTGCCAGGCCCGGGACAGGGGTTTTTAACTATGGCTACACCTTC	CARPGTGVFNYGYTF
TRBV13	TRBJ2-3	.	.	TGTGCCAGCAGCCCGCCGGGACAATACGGGACAGATACGCAGTATTTT	CASSPPGQYGTDTQYF
TRBV24-1	TRBJ2-1	.	.	TGTGCCACCAGTGAGCCGGGACACCTGCACTACAATGAGCAGTTCTTC	CATSEPGHLHYNEQFF
TRBV5-1	TRBJ1-4	.	few	TGCGCCAGCAGCTTGGACAGGGTGAATGAAAAACTGTTTTTT	CASSLDRVNEKLFF
TRBV7-8	TRBJ1-2	.	.	TGTGCCAGCAGCTTAGCGCCCCGACTACCCTATGGCTACACCTTC	CASSLAPRLPYGYTF
TRBV5-6	TRBJ2-7	TRBD2	.	TGTGCCAGCAGCTTGTCGGGGGGAGGAGGCGAGCAGTACTTC	CASSLSGGGGEQYF
TRBV7-2	TRBJ1-3	TRBD1	.	TGTGCCAGCAGCCCCGACAGGGGCTCTGGAAACACCATATATTTT	CASSPDRGSGNTIYF
TRBV3-1/TRBV3-2	TRBJ2-3	.	.	TGTGCCAGCAGCCACGGGATTCTCACAGATACGCAGTATTTT	CASSHGILTDTQYF
TRBV28	TRBJ1-5	.	.	TGTGCCAGCAGTTTATGGGGGGGTGGCAATCAGCCCCAGCATTTT	CASSLWGGGNQPQHF
TRBV14	TRBJ1-2	.	few	TGTGCCAGCAGCGTCCGCCAGGGTAACTATGGCTACACCTTC	CASSVRQGNYGYTF
TRBV21-1	TRBJ1-2	.	.	TGTGCCAGCAGCAAAGGGACAGGGGATGGCTACACCTTC	CASSKGTGDGYTF
TRBV6-6	TRBJ1-2	.	few	TGTGCCAGCAGTTACTCGTGGGACACTGGAATCGATGGCTACACCTTC	CASSYSWDTGIDGYTF
TRBV9	TRBJ1-2	.	.	TGTGCCAGCAGCCAAGTTGGGGGGGACCTACATGGCTACACCTTC	CASSQVGGDLHGYTF
TRBV5-1	TRBJ2-2	.	.	TGCGCCAGCAGCTTGGTTCGGGACACCGGGGAGCTGTTTTTT	CASSLVRDTGELFF
TRBV14	TRBJ1-4	.	.	TGTGCCAGCAGCCAAGGTGGCCAGGCCTCAGAAAAACTGTTTTTT	CASSQGGQASEKLFF
TRBV19	TRBJ1-6	.	.	TGTGCCAGTAGTATAGCCAGGATCAATTCACCCCTCCACTTT	CASSIARINSPLHF
TRBV5-1	TRBJ2-5	TRBD1	.	TGCGCCAGCAGCCAAGGGACAGGGAGTCCAGAGACCCAGTACTTC	CASSQGTGSPETQYF
TRBV18	TRBJ2-7	TRBD2	.	TGTGCCAGCTCACGAGCTAGCGGGGGGGCCGCGCATATTTACGAGCAGTACTTC	CASSRASGGAAHIYEQYF
TRBV4-1	TRBJ2-1	.	.	TGCGCCAGCAGCCGGAACAGGGACTCCTACAATGAGCAGTTCTTC	CASSRNRDSYNEQFF
TRBV14	TRBJ1-2	.	.	TGTGCCAGCAGCCAAGATCTGGCAGGCCACTATGGCTACACCTTC	CASSQDLAGHYGYTF
TRBV20-1	TRBJ2-7	.	.	TGCAGTGCTAGTGCCCAGGTGCACGAGCAGTACTTC	CSASAQVHEQYF
TRBV12-3/TRBV12-4	TRBJ2-2	.	.	TGTGCCAGCCGGTCCAGGGCCGTGTGGGAGCTGTTTTTT	CASRSRAVWELFF
TRBV2	TRBJ2-1	.	.	TGTGCCAGCAGTGCGGGGCTAGCGACAACTTATAGATACAATGAGCAGTTCTTC	CASSAGLATTYRYNEQFF
TRBV3-1/TRBV3-2	TRBJ1-2	.	.	TGTGCCAGCAGCCTCGGCCTAGGAATTACTAACTATGGCTACACCTTC	CASSLGLGITNYGYTF
TRBV30	TRBJ1-1	.	.	TGTGCCTGGAGTGTCACAGGGTTGGAGACTGAAGCTTTCTTT	CAWSVTGLETEAFF
TRBV21-1	TRBJ2-7	.	.	TGTGCCAGCAGCAAACTTCGGACAGGTCGGAAGGTCGAGCAGTACTTC	CASSKLRTGRKVEQYF
TRBV10-3	TRBJ1-5	TRBD1	.	TGTGCCATCAGTGTATCCCAGGGGGCGATTCAGCCCCAGCATTTT	CAISVSQGAIQPQHF
TRBV30	TRBJ1-5	.	.	TGTGCCTGGAGTCAGATGACAGGTAATCAGCCCCAGCATTTT	CAWSQMTGNQPQHF
TRBV24-1	TRBJ1-2	.	.	TGTGCCACCAGTGATCCCAGGAATAGGGACTCAAAAGGGCATGGCTACACCTTC	CATSDPRNRDSKGHGYTF
TRBV6-5	TRBJ2-1	TRBD2	.	TGTGCCAGCAGTTACCCGGGAACTAGCGGGGTTACGGAGCAGTTCTTC	CASSYPGTSGVTEQFF
TRBV10-3	TRBJ2-3	TRBD2	.	TGTGCCATCAGTGCAAAAGCGGGGGAGATCACAGATACGCAGTATTTT	CAISAKAGEITDTQYF
TRBV10-3	TRBJ1-2	.	.	TGTGCCATCAGTGAGAGTGTGGAGTATGGCTACACCTTC	CAISESVEYGYTF
TRBV7-6	TRBJ2-2	.	.	TGTGCCAGCAGCCCCCGGGGGGCCGCAGACACCGGGGAGCTGTTTTTT	CASSPRGAADTGELFF
TRBV2	TRBJ2-7	.	few	TGTGCCAGCACCAAGACAGAGAACTCCTACGAGCAGTACTTC	CASTKTENSYEQYF
TRBV7-9	TRBJ2-3	.	.	TGTGCCAGCAGCCCAGGGCGACAACTCAGCACAGATACGCAGTATTTT	CASSPGRQLSTDTQYF